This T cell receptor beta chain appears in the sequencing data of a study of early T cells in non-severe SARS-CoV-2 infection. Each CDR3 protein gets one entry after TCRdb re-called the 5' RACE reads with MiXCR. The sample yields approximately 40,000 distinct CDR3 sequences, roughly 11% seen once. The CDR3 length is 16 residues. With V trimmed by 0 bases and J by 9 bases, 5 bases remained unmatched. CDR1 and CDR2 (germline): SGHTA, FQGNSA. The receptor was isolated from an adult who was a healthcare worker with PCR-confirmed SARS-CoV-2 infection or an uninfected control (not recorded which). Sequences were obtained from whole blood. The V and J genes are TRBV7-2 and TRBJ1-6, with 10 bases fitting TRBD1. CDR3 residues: CASSLARDRGFSPLHF. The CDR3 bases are TGTGCCAGCAGCTTAGCGCGGGACAGGGGCTTTTCACCCCTCCACTTT. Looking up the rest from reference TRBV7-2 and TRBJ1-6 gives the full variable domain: GAGVSQSPSNKVTEKGKDVELRCDPISGHTALYWYRQSLGQGLEFLIYFQGNSAPDKSGLPSDRFSAERTGGSVSTLTIQRTQQEDSAVYLCASSLARDRGFSPLHFGNGTRLTVT.